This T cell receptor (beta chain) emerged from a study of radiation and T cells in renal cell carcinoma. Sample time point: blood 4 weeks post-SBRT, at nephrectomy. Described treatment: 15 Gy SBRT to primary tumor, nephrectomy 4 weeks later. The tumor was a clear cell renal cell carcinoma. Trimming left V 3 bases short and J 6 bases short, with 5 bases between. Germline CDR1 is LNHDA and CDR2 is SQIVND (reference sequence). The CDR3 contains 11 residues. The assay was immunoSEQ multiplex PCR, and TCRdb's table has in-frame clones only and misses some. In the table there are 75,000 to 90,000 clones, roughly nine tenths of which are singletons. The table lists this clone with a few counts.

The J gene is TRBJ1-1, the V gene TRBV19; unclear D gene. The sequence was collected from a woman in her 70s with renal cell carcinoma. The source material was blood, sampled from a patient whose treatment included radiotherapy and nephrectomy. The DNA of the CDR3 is TGTGCCAGTAGTATTATGGCTGAAGCTTTCTTT. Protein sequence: CASSIMAEAFF.